This passage covers 11 T cell receptor beta chains from one sample sequenced in a study of CD8+ T cells in alopecia areata. In each case, RNA was isolated and then reverse transcribed into cDNA as the sequencing template. Libraries were prepared by immunoSEQ multiplex PCR; TCRdb keeps only in-frame clonotypes and omits some of them. The table records 150,000 to 200,000 clones, less than 80% of them present only once. The input for sequencing was CD8+ T cells sorted from blood, taken at week 0. The receptor source for this set is a human donor with alopecia areata.

This clone has more than one count but fewer than ten. The chain carries TRBV11-2 and TRBJ2-1; the match to TRBD1 covers 9 bases. Germline CDR1 is SGHAT and CDR2 is FQNNGV. The CDR3 is 15 amino acids. V trimming: 6 bases; J trimming: 3 bases; junction bases outside the gene matches: 6. DNA for the CDR3: TGTGCCAGCAGTATCGGACAGGGGAGCTACAATGAGCAGTTCTTC. Its protein product is CASSIGQGSYNEQFF.

J is TRBJ1-1 and V is TRBV12-5, with D maybe TRBD1 (5 bases). This CDR3 contains 14 residues. The V end lost 3 bases, the J end lost 0 bases, and 8 bases lay between the germline ends. Germline V gives CDR1 LGHNT, CDR2 FRNRAP. CDR3 nucleotide sequence: TGTGCTAGTGGTTTTGGGGGGTTGAACACTGAAGCTTTCTTT. It yields the protein CASGFGGLNTEAFF.

The chain employs TRBV27 and TRBJ1-5; D is uncertain. The CDR3 loop spans 14 amino acids. Germline CDR1 MNHEY, CDR2 SMNVEV (reference sequence). Trimming cost V 3 bases and J 4 bases, with 10 bases left between them. The CDR3 sequence: CASSFSVVNQPQHF. In nucleotides, the CDR3 is TGTGCCAGCAGTTTCTCAGTCGTGAATCAGCCCCAGCATTTT.

The sample holds a few counts of this clone. The J gene is TRBJ1-3, the V gene TRBV14; D ambiguous. Trimming removed 0 bases at V and 3 bases at J, with 6 bases between. Germline-derived CDR1 and CDR2 are SGHDN and FVKESK. CDR3 length: 14 residues. Written as DNA, the CDR3 is TGTGCCAGCAGCCAAGAGGCAGATGGAAACACCATATATTTT. This translates into CASSQEADGNTIYF.

V is TRBV20-1 and J is TRBJ1-1; D not certain. This CDR3 contains 11 residues. Per germline, CDR1 DFQATT and CDR2 SNEGSKA (reference sequence). V was clipped by 7 bases and J by 5 bases, with 11 bases between them. The CDR3 DNA reads TGCAGTGGCGGGGAGCGGACTGAAGCTTTCTTT. It is translated as CSGGERTEAFF.

The chain recombines TRBV9 with TRBJ2-3, with D perhaps TRBD1 (6 bases). V lost 4 bases and J lost 1, with 16 bases in between. Germline CDR1 SGDLS, CDR2 YYNGEE. The CDR3 covers 16 residues. The CDR3 loop is CASSPVGQIGTDTQYF. In DNA, the CDR3 is TGTGCCAGCAGCCCAGTGGGACAAATAGGCACAGATACGCAGTATTTT.

This clone has just a few counts. V is TRBV6-5 and J is TRBJ1-1; D remains unclear. V shed 5 bases and J shed 4 bases, with 14 bases lying between them. Germline V gene sequence: CDR1 MNHEY, CDR2 SVGAGI. This CDR3 is 14 amino acids long. In nucleotides, the CDR3 is TGTGCCAGCAGTCCCTCCACAGCCAGCACTGAAGCTTTCTTT. Its protein product is CASSPSTASTEAFF.

The rearrangement uses TRBV5-6 and TRBJ1-2, with D tentatively TRBD1 (6 bases). The CDR3 loop spans 14 amino acids. Germline CDR1 is SGHDT and CDR2 is YYEEEE. Between the trimmed V and J ends, which lost 4 bases and 7 bases, there was a span of 17 bases. The CDR3 loop reads CASSVDAGGGGYTF. The CDR3 DNA is TGTGCCAGCAGCGTCGACGCCGGAGGGGGTGGCTACACCTTC.

The chain recombines TRBV30 with TRBJ2-1; 7 nucleotides align to TRBD2. J was trimmed by 7 bases and V by 1 base; bases with no gene match: 13. The CDR3 is made up of 16 amino acids. Germline-derived CDR1 and CDR2 are GTSNPN and SVGIG (reference sequence). The CDR3 reads CAWSGNERGRTNEQFF. DNA of the CDR3: TGTGCCTGGAGTGGTAACGAGCGGGGCCGTACGAATGAGCAGTTCTTC.

The genes are TRBV6-1 and TRBJ1-5; the D is unclear. This CDR3 is built from 13 residues. Germline assignment: CDR1 MNHNS and CDR2 SASEGT. The V end lost 5 bases, the J end lost 6 bases, and 11 bases lay between the germline ends. The CDR3 DNA reads TGTGCCAGCAGTACTTGGACGGGTCAGCCCCAGCATTTT. This translates into CASSTWTGQPQHF.

V gene TRBV7-8 combines with J gene TRBJ2-3; D is undetermined. The CDR3 runs to 15 residues. Per germline, CDR1 SGHVS and CDR2 FQNEAQ. V lost 1 base and J lost 0, with 8 bases in between. The CDR3 loop is CASSLVSGSTDTQYF. For the CDR3, the DNA is TGTGCCAGCAGCTTAGTCTCCGGAAGCACAGATACGCAGTATTTT.